The 9 T cell receptor beta chains below come from one sample, sequenced in a study of blood T cell repertoires in COVID-19. TCRdb's table, derived via immunoSEQ multiplex PCR, lists solely in-frame clones and lacks some. The sample lists some 190,000 clones; approximately 80% were seen once. Specimen: PBMCs or T cells enriched from blood (not recorded which). The receptors here all came from a man aged 55 to 69 who had been exposed to COVID-19.

V gene TRBV5-1 combines with J gene TRBJ1-1; 11 nucleotides agree with TRBD1. The CDR3 consists of 16 residues. V shed 5 bases, J shed 0 bases, and the junction held 6 bases outside the gene matches. Germline lookup yields CDR1 SGHRS and CDR2 YFSETQ. This CDR3 is CASSWGTGGLNTEAFF. DNA of the CDR3: TGCGCCAGCAGTTGGGGGACAGGGGGTCTGAACACTGAAGCTTTCTTT.

This clone was observed once. The chain's CDR3 is CASSPRTGGAIYGYTF. The CDR3 DNA reads TGTGCCAGCAGCCCCCGGACAGGGGGCGCGATCTATGGCTACACCTTC. The V gene is TRBV5-8, the J gene TRBJ1-2; 11 nucleotides agree with TRBD1. Germline V CDR1 and CDR2: SGHTS, YDEGEE. V lost 4 bases to trimming and J lost 4 bases; unmatched junction nucleotides: 9. The CDR3 extends over 16 amino acids.

V usage is TRBV27 and J usage is TRBJ1-5; no clear D gene. The CDR3 runs to 13 residues. V shed 7 bases and J shed 7 bases, with 14 bases lying between them. Germline V gene data show CDR1 as MNHEY and CDR2 as SMNVEV (reference sequence). DNA of the CDR3: TGTGCCAGCACCTTTCGTGCGGGGCAGCCCCAGCATTTT. Translated, it gives CASTFRAGQPQHF.

This clone was counted between two and nine times. The chain employs TRBV5-7 and TRBJ1-6; perhaps TRBD1 as D (6 bases). TRBV5-7 is identified as an open reading frame with a role that is uncertain. The CDR3 sequence is 18 residues long. Trimming pared 4 bases from V and 4 bases from J, leaving 21 bases between. CDR3 region: CASSREAPQGRYNSPLHF. As DNA, the CDR3 is TGTGCCAGCAGCCGGGAGGCCCCGCAGGGGAGGTATAATTCACCCCTCCACTTT.

This clone was counted between two and nine times. The chain combines TRBV5-4 with TRBJ2-2; TRBD1 agrees at 9 bases. CDR3 length: 16 residues. J lost 4 bases, V lost 4 bases, and 8 bases had no gene match. Germline-derived CDR1 and CDR2 are SGHNT and YYREEE (reference sequence). CDR3 sequence reads: CASSPTGGGSTGELFF. The CDR3 nucleotides read TGTGCCAGCAGCCCGACAGGGGGGGGTAGCACCGGGGAGCTGTTTTTT. The full variable domain, rest sourced from reference TRBV5-4 and TRBJ2-2, is ETGVTQSPTHLIKTRGQQVTLRCSSQSGHNTVSWYQQALGQGPQFIFQYYREEENGRGNFPPRFSGLQFPNYSSELNVNALELDDSALYLCASSPTGGGSTGELFFGEGSRLTVL.

The chain combines TRBV9 with TRBJ2-1; 7 nucleotides agree with TRBD2. Germline CDR1 and CDR2: SGDLS and YYNGEE. V shed 4 bases, J shed 2 bases, and the junction held 6 bases outside the gene matches. The length of the CDR3 is 15 residues. This CDR3 is CASSPSGATYNEQFF. In DNA, the CDR3 is TGTGCCAGCAGCCCGAGCGGGGCAACCTACAATGAGCAGTTCTTC.

This chain uses TRBV30 with TRBJ2-7; 11 bases map to TRBD1. CDR1 and CDR2 (germline): GTSNPN, SVGIG (reference sequence). The junction had 1 base not matched to a gene; V was cut back by 5 bases and J by 1 base. The CDR3 covers 13 residues. CDR3 coding DNA: TGTGCCTGGGGACAGGGGGCTTCCTACGAGCAGTACTTC. It codes for CAWGQGASYEQYF.

This chain joins TRBV5-5 and TRBJ1-2; 10 bases map to TRBD1. V trimming: 4 bases; J trimming: 3 bases; junction bases outside the gene matches: 6. The CDR3 runs 15 residues. Per germline, CDR1 SGHKS and CDR2 YYEKEE (reference sequence). The CDR3 sequence is CASSRGGTGDYGYTF. In nucleotides, the CDR3 is TGTGCCAGCAGCCGGGGCGGGACAGGGGACTATGGCTACACCTTC.

This clone was counted a single time. The rearrangement joins TRBV13 to TRBJ2-7; D remains ambiguous. V gave up 5 bases and J gave up 6 bases, with 14 bases separating them. Per germline, CDR1 PRHDT and CDR2 FYEKMQ (reference sequence). This CDR3 has 13 amino acids. For the CDR3, the DNA is TGTGCCAGCAGCCCCGGAGTAGCTGGCGAGCAGTACTTC. Translation: CASSPGVAGEQYF.